This T cell receptor beta chain was identified in a study of regulatory T cells in long-lasting Graves disease. Whole-study findings and limits: Clonotypes that were public and shared totalled 2,500 to 3,500 in persistent patients versus roughly 1,000 in new patients. Persistent Graves' patients had lower TCR diversity than newly diagnosed ones.

On this clonotype: Its antigen remains unknown.

The time point was: persistent/refractory GD, antithyroid drugs over 5 years with positive TRAb. After RNA was extracted from PBMCs, the TCR library was made from it. From each patient, around 10 milliliters of peripheral blood was drawn and collected into an EDTA anticoagulant tube. Investigators prepared the TCR beta libraries by applying iRepertoire HTBI primers and Arm-PCR of CDR3 regions. Each CDR3 protein is one row after TCRdb ran MiXCR on the multiplex PCR reads. The data contain 350,000 to 500,000 distinct CDR3 sequences, roughly a fifth of them singletons. This TCR came from a female donor with Graves disease. The sample was peripheral blood mononuclear cells (PBMCs), taken when the disease was refractory, from a patient treated with antithyroid drugs.

Written as DNA, the CDR3 is TGTGCCAGCAGTTTAAACAGGGGGATGTATGAGACCCAGTACTTC. Its translation is CASSLNRGMYETQYF. This chain joins TRBV28 and TRBJ2-5, with TRBD1 matching 8 bases. There are 15 residues in the CDR3. CDR1 and CDR2 (germline): MDHEN, SYDVKM. With 2 bases clipped from V and 5 bases from J, the junction kept 7 bases outside the gene matches.